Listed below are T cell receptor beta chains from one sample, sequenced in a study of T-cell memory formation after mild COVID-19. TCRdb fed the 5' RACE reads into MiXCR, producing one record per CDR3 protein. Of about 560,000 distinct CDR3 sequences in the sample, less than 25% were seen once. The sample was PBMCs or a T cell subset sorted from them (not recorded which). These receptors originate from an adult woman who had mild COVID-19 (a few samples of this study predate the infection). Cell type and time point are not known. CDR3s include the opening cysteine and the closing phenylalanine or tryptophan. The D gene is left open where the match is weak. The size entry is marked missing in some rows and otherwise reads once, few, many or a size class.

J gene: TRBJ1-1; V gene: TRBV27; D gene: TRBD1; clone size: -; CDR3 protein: CASIGQGARLTEAFF; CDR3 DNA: TGTGCCAGCATAGGACAGGGGGCTCGGTTGACTGAAGCTTTCTTT
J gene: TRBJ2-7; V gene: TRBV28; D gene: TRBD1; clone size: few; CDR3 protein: CASSLSHDRGSTSYEQYF; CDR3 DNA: TGTGCCAGCAGTTTATCCCATGACAGGGGATCAACCTCCTACGAGCAGTACTTC
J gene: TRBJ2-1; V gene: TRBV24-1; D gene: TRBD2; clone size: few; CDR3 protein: CATAIAGSYNEQFF; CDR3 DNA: TGTGCCACCGCAATAGCGGGTTCCTACAATGAGCAGTTCTTC
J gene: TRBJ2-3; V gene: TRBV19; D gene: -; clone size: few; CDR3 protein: CASSIWSTDTQYF; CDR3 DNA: TGTGCCAGTAGTATATGGAGCACAGATACGCAGTATTTT
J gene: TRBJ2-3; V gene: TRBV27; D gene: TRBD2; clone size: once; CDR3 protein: CASQAVAGVGNTQYF; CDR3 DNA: TGTGCCAGCCAGGCTGTAGCGGGAGTCGGAAATACGCAGTATTTT
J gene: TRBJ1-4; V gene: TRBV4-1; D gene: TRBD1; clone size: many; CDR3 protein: CASSQGGQGGGEKLFF; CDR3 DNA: TGCGCCAGCAGCCAAGGCGGACAGGGGGGAGGAGAAAAACTGTTTTTT
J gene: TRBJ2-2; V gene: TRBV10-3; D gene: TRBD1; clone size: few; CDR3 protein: CAISTDRENTGELFF; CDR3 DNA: TGTGCCATCAGTACGGACAGGGAGAACACCGGGGAGCTGTTTTTT
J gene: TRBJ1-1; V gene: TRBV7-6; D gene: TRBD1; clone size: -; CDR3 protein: CASSFDSLTGGNTEAFF; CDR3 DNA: TGTGCCAGCAGCTTCGATAGTTTAACAGGGGGGAACACTGAAGCTTTCTTT
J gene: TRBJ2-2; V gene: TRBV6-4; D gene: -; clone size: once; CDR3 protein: CASSLSYNTGELFF; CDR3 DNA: TGTGCCAGCAGTCTCAGTTACAACACCGGGGAGCTGTTTTTT
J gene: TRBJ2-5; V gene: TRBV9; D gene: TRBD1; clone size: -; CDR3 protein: CASSTGGGPEETQYF; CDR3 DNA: TGTGCCAGCAGCACAGGGGGCGGGCCAGAAGAGACCCAGTACTTC
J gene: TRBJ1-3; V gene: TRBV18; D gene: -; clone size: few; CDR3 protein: CASSRYRDSGNTIYF; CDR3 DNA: TGTGCCAGCTCACGTTACAGGGATTCTGGAAACACCATATATTTT
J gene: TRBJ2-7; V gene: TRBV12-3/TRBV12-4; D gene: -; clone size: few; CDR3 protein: CASSLGGMAGTAYEQYF; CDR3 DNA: TGTGCCAGCAGTTTAGGGGGGATGGCGGGAACCGCCTACGAGCAGTACTTC
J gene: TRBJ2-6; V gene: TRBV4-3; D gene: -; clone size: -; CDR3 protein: CASSQAGGANVLTF; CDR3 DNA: TGCGCCAGCAGCCAAGCAGGGGGGGCCAACGTCCTGACTTTC
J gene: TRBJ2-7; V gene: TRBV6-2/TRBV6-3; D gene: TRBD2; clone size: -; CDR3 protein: CASSSGTSGPYEQYF; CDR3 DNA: TGTGCCAGCAGTTCCGGGACTAGCGGACCCTACGAGCAGTACTTC
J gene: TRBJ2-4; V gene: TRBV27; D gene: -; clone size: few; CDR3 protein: CASSLSANTQNIQYF; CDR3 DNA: TGTGCCAGCAGTTTATCCGCGAACACCCAAAACATTCAGTACTTC
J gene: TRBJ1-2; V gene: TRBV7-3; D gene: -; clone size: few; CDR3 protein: CASSQTPGTQYGYTF; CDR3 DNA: TGTGCCAGCAGCCAGACCCCCGGGACACAGTATGGCTACACCTTC
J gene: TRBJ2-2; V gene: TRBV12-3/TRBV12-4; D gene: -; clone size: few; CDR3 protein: CASSSSIKTGELFF; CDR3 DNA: TGTGCCAGCAGTTCCTCTATTAAGACCGGGGAGCTGTTTTTT
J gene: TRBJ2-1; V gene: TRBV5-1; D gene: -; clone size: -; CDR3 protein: CASSLESGVNSYNEQFF; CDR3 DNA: TGCGCCAGCAGCTTGGAAAGCGGAGTGAACTCCTACAATGAGCAGTTCTTC
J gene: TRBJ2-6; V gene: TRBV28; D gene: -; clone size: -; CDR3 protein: CASSLDLFSGANVLTF; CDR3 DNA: TGTGCCAGCAGTTTAGACCTATTCTCTGGGGCCAACGTCCTGACTTTC
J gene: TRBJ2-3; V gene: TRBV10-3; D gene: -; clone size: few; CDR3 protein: CAISARATGDTQYF; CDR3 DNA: TGTGCCATCAGTGCCAGGGCTACCGGAGATACGCAGTATTTT
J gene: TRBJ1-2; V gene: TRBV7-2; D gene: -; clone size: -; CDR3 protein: CASSLPGQRHGYTF; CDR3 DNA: TGTGCCAGCAGCTTACCCGGACAGCGGCATGGCTACACCTTC
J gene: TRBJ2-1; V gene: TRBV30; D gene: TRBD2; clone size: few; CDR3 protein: CAWSVLAGGLNEQFF; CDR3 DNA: TGTGCCTGGAGTGTTCTAGCGGGAGGACTAAATGAGCAGTTCTTC
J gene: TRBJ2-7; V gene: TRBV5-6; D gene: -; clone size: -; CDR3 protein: CASTGAGRSYEQYF; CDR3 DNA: TGTGCCAGCACGGGGGCGGGGCGGTCCTACGAGCAGTACTTC
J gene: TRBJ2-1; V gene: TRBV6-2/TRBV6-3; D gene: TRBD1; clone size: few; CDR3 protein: CASSYSIQTGGNEQFF; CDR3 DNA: TGTGCCAGCAGTTACTCGATTCAGACAGGGGGCAATGAGCAGTTCTTC
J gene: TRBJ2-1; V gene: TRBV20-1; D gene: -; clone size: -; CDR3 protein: CSARGIGFGNEQFF; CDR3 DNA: TGCAGTGCTAGAGGTATAGGTTTTGGCAATGAGCAGTTCTTC
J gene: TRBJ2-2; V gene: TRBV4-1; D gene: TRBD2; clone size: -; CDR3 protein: CASSQDPRRSGLAGGTGELFF; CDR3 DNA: TGCGCCAGCAGCCAAGACCCCAGGCGGTCGGGACTAGCGGGGGGGACCGGGGAGCTGTTTTTT